A selection of T cell receptor beta chains follows, all from one sample in a study of T cells in Graves' hyperthyroidism and ophthalmopathy. A single record per CDR3 protein comes from TCRdb applying MiXCR to the multiplex PCR reads. The sample consists of roughly 280,000 distinct CDR3 sequences, approximately 15% of them appearing once. The sample comprised blood. All receptors derive from a woman aged 55-75 years with Graves' ophthalmopathy. Both conserved end residues are part of each CDR3. D genes are given only for firm matches. The size field is filled for only some rows; it gives once, few, many or a size class.

clone size: .
D gene: .
J gene: TRBJ2-2
V gene: TRBV7-9
CDR3 DNA: TGTGCCAGCAGCTCCGCGCCAGCCACCGGGGAGCTGTTTTTT
CDR3 protein: CASSSAPATGELFF

clone size: .
D gene: .
J gene: TRBJ2-1
V gene: TRBV7-2
CDR3 DNA: TGTGCCAGCAGCCCCAGCTCCTACAATGAGCAGTCCTTC
CDR3 protein: CASSPSSYNEQSF

clone size: many
D gene: TRBD1
J gene: TRBJ1-3
V gene: TRBV20-1
CDR3 DNA: TGCAGTGCTACAGGGGGGGAAGGGCTTAACACCATATATTTT
CDR3 protein: CSATGGEGLNTIYF

clone size: .
D gene: .
J gene: TRBJ2-1
V gene: TRBV9
CDR3 DNA: TGTGCCAGCAGCGTTTTCGGGCACTACAATGAGCAGTTCTTC
CDR3 protein: CASSVFGHYNEQFF

clone size: few
D gene: .
J gene: TRBJ1-2
V gene: TRBV5-1
CDR3 DNA: TGCGCCAGCAGCCTTATGAGGGGATTCTATGGCTACACCTTC
CDR3 protein: CASSLMRGFYGYTF

clone size: many
D gene: .
J gene: TRBJ2-7
V gene: TRBV29-1
CDR3 DNA: TGCAGCGTTGGAGATGTCCATGAGCAGTACTTC
CDR3 protein: CSVGDVHEQYF

clone size: many
D gene: .
J gene: TRBJ2-7
V gene: TRBV7-2
CDR3 DNA: TGTGCCAGCAGCCCAGAGCGTTCCGGTTACGAGCAGTACTTC
CDR3 protein: CASSPERSGYEQYF

clone size: few
D gene: TRBD2
J gene: TRBJ2-5
V gene: TRBV5-1
CDR3 DNA: TGCGCCAGCAGCACGGGGACTAGCGGGGCCCTGGTAAAGACCCAGTACTTC
CDR3 protein: CASSTGTSGALVKTQYF

clone size: few
D gene: .
J gene: TRBJ2-2
V gene: TRBV6-6
CDR3 DNA: TGTGCCAGCAGTTACTCAAGGAACGGGGAGCTGTTTTTT
CDR3 protein: CASSYSRNGELFF

clone size: few
D gene: .
J gene: TRBJ1-2
V gene: TRBV9
CDR3 DNA: TGTGCCAGCAGCGGGCCCAGGGTTCACTATGGCTACACCTTC
CDR3 protein: CASSGPRVHYGYTF

clone size: many
D gene: .
J gene: TRBJ2-7
V gene: TRBV11-2
CDR3 DNA: TGTGCCAGCAGCGACCGAGTCGCAGGCTACTACGAGCAGTACTTC
CDR3 protein: CASSDRVAGYYEQYF

clone size: .
D gene: .
J gene: TRBJ2-3
V gene: TRBV6-5
CDR3 DNA: TGTGCCAGCAGTTACTCGTTTGTTAACACAGATACGCAGTATTTT
CDR3 protein: CASSYSFVNTDTQYF

clone size: few
D gene: TRBD1
J gene: TRBJ2-7
V gene: TRBV15
CDR3 DNA: TGTGCCACCAGCAGAACCAGGGACAGGACCTACGAGCAGTACTTC
CDR3 protein: CATSRTRDRTYEQYF

clone size: .
D gene: .
J gene: TRBJ2-1
V gene: TRBV19
CDR3 DNA: TGTGCCAGTAGTACCAGAGGGGAGCCCAACAATGAGCAGTTCTTC
CDR3 protein: CASSTRGEPNNEQFF

clone size: many
D gene: TRBD2
J gene: TRBJ2-1
V gene: TRBV10-3
CDR3 DNA: TGTGCCATCTTATCCCGACTAGCGGGAGGGCCCGGGATCAATGAGCAGTTCTTC
CDR3 protein: CAILSRLAGGPGINEQFF

clone size: few
D gene: .
J gene: TRBJ2-4
V gene: TRBV5-4
CDR3 DNA: TGTGCCAGCAGCTCGGAGTCGACCCTAGCCAAAAACATTCAGTACTTC
CDR3 protein: CASSSESTLAKNIQYF

clone size: many
D gene: .
J gene: TRBJ2-7
V gene: TRBV7-8
CDR3 DNA: TGTGCCAGCAGCTTAGGGGAGTCCTACGAGCAGTACTTC
CDR3 protein: CASSLGESYEQYF

clone size: many
D gene: TRBD1
J gene: TRBJ1-4
V gene: TRBV5-1
CDR3 DNA: TGCGCCAGCAGCTTGGGGACAGGGTTTAATGAAAAACTGTTTTTT
CDR3 protein: CASSLGTGFNEKLFF

clone size: few
D gene: .
J gene: TRBJ2-5
V gene: TRBV5-6
CDR3 DNA: TGTGCCAGCAGCTTGTATATGTGGGGACAAGAGACCCAGTACTTC
CDR3 protein: CASSLYMWGQETQYF

clone size: .
D gene: .
J gene: TRBJ1-2
V gene: TRBV6-1
CDR3 DNA: TGTGCCAGCAGCGTACGGGGGAACTATGGCTACACCTTC
CDR3 protein: CASSVRGNYGYTF

clone size: .
D gene: .
J gene: TRBJ1-3
V gene: TRBV5-1
CDR3 DNA: TGTGCCAGCAGCCCACGGGGGACAAGCTCTGGAAACACCATATATTTT
CDR3 protein: CASSPRGTSSGNTIYF

clone size: many
D gene: TRBD2
J gene: TRBJ2-3
V gene: TRBV5-1
CDR3 DNA: TGCGCCAGCCATCCCGGACTAGCGGGGAACACAGATACGCAGTATTTT
CDR3 protein: CASHPGLAGNTDTQYF

clone size: many
D gene: TRBD1
J gene: TRBJ1-4
V gene: TRBV6-1
CDR3 DNA: TGTGCCAGCAGTGACAGAGGACAGGGGAACGAAAAACTGTTTTTT
CDR3 protein: CASSDRGQGNEKLFF

clone size: many
D gene: TRBD1
J gene: TRBJ2-1
V gene: TRBV2
CDR3 DNA: TGTGCCAGCAAGCAGAAAACAGGGGGAAGGGATGAGCAGTTCTTC
CDR3 protein: CASKQKTGGRDEQFF

clone size: many
D gene: TRBD2
J gene: TRBJ2-1
V gene: TRBV5-1
CDR3 DNA: TGCGCCAGCAGCTTGGCCAGACTAGCGCTGGGCAATGAGCAGTTCTTC
CDR3 protein: CASSLARLALGNEQFF

clone size: many
D gene: .
J gene: TRBJ1-2
V gene: TRBV2
CDR3 DNA: TGTGCCAGCAGTGGTGGCAGCGTCACCTATGGCTACACCTTC
CDR3 protein: CASSGGSVTYGYTF

clone size: .
D gene: TRBD1
J gene: TRBJ1-1
V gene: TRBV14
CDR3 DNA: TGTGCCAGCAGCCAAATACAGGGGGCCGAGAACACTGAAGCTTTCTTT
CDR3 protein: CASSQIQGAENTEAFF

clone size: .
D gene: TRBD1
J gene: TRBJ2-7
V gene: TRBV7-9
CDR3 DNA: TGTGCCAGCAGCGGCACAGGGGGCTTCGAGCAGTACTTC
CDR3 protein: CASSGTGGFEQYF

clone size: many
D gene: .
J gene: TRBJ1-2
V gene: TRBV18
CDR3 DNA: TGTGCCAGCTCACCACCATCAGTGATCGGAGGCTACACCTTC
CDR3 protein: CASSPPSVIGGYTF

clone size: many
D gene: .
J gene: TRBJ2-2
V gene: TRBV18
CDR3 DNA: TGTGCCAGCTCAGCGACACCATCGAACACCGGGGAGCTGTTTTTT
CDR3 protein: CASSATPSNTGELFF

clone size: few
D gene: .
J gene: TRBJ2-7
V gene: TRBV9
CDR3 DNA: TGTGCCAGCAGCATCACACCCTCAGGGGACTACGAGCAGTACTTC
CDR3 protein: CASSITPSGDYEQYF

clone size: many
D gene: .
J gene: TRBJ1-1
V gene: TRBV11-2
CDR3 DNA: TGTGCCACCACCTTGTTTCGGGCCATCATGAACACTGAAGCTTTCTTT
CDR3 protein: CATTLFRAIMNTEAFF

clone size: many
D gene: TRBD1
J gene: TRBJ2-7
V gene: TRBV27
CDR3 DNA: TGTGCCAGCAGTGGTACCAGGACAGGCTTCTACGAGCAGTACTTC
CDR3 protein: CASSGTRTGFYEQYF

clone size: many
D gene: .
J gene: TRBJ1-1
V gene: TRBV6-5
CDR3 DNA: TGTGCCAGCAGTTACCCGTCGGGGGGTTACACTGAAGCTTTCTTT
CDR3 protein: CASSYPSGGYTEAFF

clone size: few
D gene: TRBD1
J gene: TRBJ1-2
V gene: TRBV12-3/TRBV12-4
CDR3 DNA: TGTGCCAGCAGACCCAGGGACAGGCGGGGCTACACCTTC
CDR3 protein: CASRPRDRRGYTF

clone size: many
D gene: .
J gene: TRBJ1-2
V gene: TRBV6-1
CDR3 DNA: TGTGCCAGCAGGGCCGGACTGATCAACTATGGCTACACCTTC
CDR3 protein: CASRAGLINYGYTF

clone size: .
D gene: TRBD2
J gene: TRBJ2-5
V gene: TRBV7-2
CDR3 DNA: TGTGCCAGCAGCTTGGGGTCGGCGGGGGGCCCCGAGACCCAGTACTTC
CDR3 protein: CASSLGSAGGPETQYF